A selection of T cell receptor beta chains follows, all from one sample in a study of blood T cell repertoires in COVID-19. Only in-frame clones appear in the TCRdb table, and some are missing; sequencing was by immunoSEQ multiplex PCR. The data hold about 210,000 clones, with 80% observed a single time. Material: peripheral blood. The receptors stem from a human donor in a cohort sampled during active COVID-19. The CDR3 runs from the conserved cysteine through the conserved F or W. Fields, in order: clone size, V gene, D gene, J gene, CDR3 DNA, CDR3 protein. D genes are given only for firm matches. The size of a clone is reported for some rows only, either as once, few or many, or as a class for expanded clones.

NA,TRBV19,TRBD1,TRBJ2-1,TGTGCCAGTAGCCGACAGGGAAGAAGTAATGAGCAGTTCTTC,CASSRQGRSNEQFF
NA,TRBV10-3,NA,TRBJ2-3,TGTGCCATCAGAACCGGGACTAGCACAGATACGCAGTATTTT,CAIRTGTSTDTQYF
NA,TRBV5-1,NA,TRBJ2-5,TGCGCCAGCAGCTTGGAACAGGGTGGGGGAACCCAGTACTTC,CASSLEQGGGTQYF
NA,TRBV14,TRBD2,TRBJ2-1,TGTGCCAGCAGCCAAGCACTAGCGGGATGGTTTGAGCAGTTCTTC,CASSQALAGWFEQFF
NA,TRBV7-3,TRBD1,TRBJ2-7,TGTGCCAGCAGCTCCACGACAGGGGCCTACGAGCAGTACTTC,CASSSTTGAYEQYF
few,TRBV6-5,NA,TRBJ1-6,TGTGCCAGCGGCGGGCGCTCCTATAATTCACCCCTCCACTTT,CASGGRSYNSPLHF
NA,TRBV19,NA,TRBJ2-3,TGTGCCAGTAGTATTAGTCTAAGCACAGATACGCAGTATTTT,CASSISLSTDTQYF
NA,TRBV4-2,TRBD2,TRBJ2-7,TGTGCCAGCAGCCAAGTCGCTAGCGGGACTCCTTCCTACGAGCAGTACTTC,CASSQVASGTPSYEQYF
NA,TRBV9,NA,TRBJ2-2,TGTGCCAGCAGCGTAGAGTTAGCCCTAGGTTCCGGGGAGCTGTTTTTT,CASSVELALGSGELFF
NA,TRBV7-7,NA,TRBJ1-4,TGTGCTAGCAGCTTAGGGGACGGGAGTAATGAAAAACTGTTTTTT,CASSLGDGSNEKLFF
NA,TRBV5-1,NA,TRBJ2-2,TGCGCCAGCAGCCTCGTAGTAGCGGCGAACACCGGGGAGCTGTTTTTT,CASSLVVAANTGELFF
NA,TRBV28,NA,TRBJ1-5,TGTGCCAGCATTATGGTCGGGGGGCCAAATAGCAATCAGCCCCAGCATTTT,CASIMVGGPNSNQPQHF
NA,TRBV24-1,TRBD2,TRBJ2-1,TGTGCCACCAGTGATTCTTGGCGGGGGGTCCCCTACAATGAGCAGTTCTTC,CATSDSWRGVPYNEQFF
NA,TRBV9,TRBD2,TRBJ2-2,TGTGCCAGCAGCGAGGGACTAGTGGCCACCGGGGAGCTGTTTTTT,CASSEGLVATGELFF
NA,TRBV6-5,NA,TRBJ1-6,TGTGCCAGCAGTTTATACGGGATGTATAATTCACCCCTCCACTTT,CASSLYGMYNSPLHF
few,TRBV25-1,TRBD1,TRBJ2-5,TGTGCCAGCAGTGCCCGGGACAGGGCAGAAGAGACCCAGTACTTC,CASSARDRAEETQYF
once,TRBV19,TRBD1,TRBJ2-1,TGTGCCAGTATCCCCACCGGAGCCAGGGGGGAGCAGTTCTTC,CASIPTGARGEQFF
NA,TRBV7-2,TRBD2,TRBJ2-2,TGTGCCAGCAGCTATGGGGGGGGTGGCACCGGGGAGCTGTTTTTT,CASSYGGGGTGELFF
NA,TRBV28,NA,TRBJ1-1,TGTGCCGGGGGTGGATTAGGGACTGACGCTTTCTTT,CAGGGLGTDAFF
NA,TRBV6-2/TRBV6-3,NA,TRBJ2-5,TGTGCCAGCAGTTTCGGACGTGAGGGGACCCAGTACTTC,CASSFGREGTQYF
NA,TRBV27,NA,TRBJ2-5,TGTGCCAGCAGTTCCCTGTTCCTAGGGGAAGAGACCCAGTACTTC,CASSSLFLGEETQYF
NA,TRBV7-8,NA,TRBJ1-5,TGTGCCAGCAGCTTAGGGGACAAAGCCTCTATAAAGCATTTT,CASSLGDKASIKHF
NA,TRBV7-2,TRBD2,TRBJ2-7,TGTGCCAGCAGCTTATCCCACCGGGGGGAAAACGAGCAGTACTTC,CASSLSHRGENEQYF
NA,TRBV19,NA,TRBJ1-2,TGTGCCAGTAGTAAGCGGAGGAACTATGGCTACACCTTC,CASSKRRNYGYTF
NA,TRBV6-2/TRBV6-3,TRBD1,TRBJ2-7,TGTGCCAGCAGTTACCCGACAGGACAGGGGTACTCTGCCTCTGGGAAGCAGTACTTC,CASSYPTGQGYSASGKQYF
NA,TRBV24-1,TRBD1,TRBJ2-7,TGTGCCACCAGTGATTTGCCCGAATCGGGGACAGGGGACGAGCAGTACTTC,CATSDLPESGTGDEQYF
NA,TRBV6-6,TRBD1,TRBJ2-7,TGTGCCAGCAGGGACCTTTCCGGGACAGGGTCCTACGAGCAGTACTTC,CASRDLSGTGSYEQYF
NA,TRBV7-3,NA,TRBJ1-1,TGTGCCAGCAGCCAAACAGGGAACACTGAAGCTTTCTTT,CASSQTGNTEAFF
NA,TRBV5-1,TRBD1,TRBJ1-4,TGCGCCAGCAGCCTAGAGACAGGGGAAAAACTGTTTTTT,CASSLETGEKLFF